This T cell receptor beta chain was observed in a study of cytomegalovirus exposure and HLA in healthy donors. Primers included in the PCR were 60 Vbeta and 13 Jbeta primers. The repertoire was sequenced with immunoSEQ multiplex PCR; TCRdb's copy has only in-frame clones and lacks some. This table holds 150,000 or so clones, about 84% found once. General study points: In a later analysis, compared with equally common non-associated chains, HLA-associated beta chains were more expanded. In a later analysis, DRB1 alleles had the most associated TCRs; HLA-C alleles the fewest. 87-base-pair reads could not separate some V segments, including TRBV6-2 and TRBV6-3.

Healthy donors of bone marrow made up the group. The CDR3 contains 17 residues. The V segment lost 6 bases and the J segment 6 bases; nucleotides outside the gene matches: 15. CDR1 and CDR2 (germline): LNHDA, SQIVND (reference sequence). The table lists this clone with a few counts. The antigen is unknown. Input material: PBMCs. The chain combines TRBV19 with TRBJ2-1; the match to TRBD1 covers 9 bases. The source of this sequence is a woman aged 40-49 years in good health and CMV-seropositive. The CDR3 DNA is TGTGCCAGTAGGCAGTCCGTGGGACAGGGTCCATTCAATGAGCAGTTCTTC. It specifies CASRQSVGQGPFNEQFF.